This record looks at one TCR beta chain sequence and its context. The antigen remains unidentified. The CDR3 runs 19 residues. Trimming removed 1 base at V and 0 bases at J, with 16 bases between. Germline lookup yields CDR1 SGHTA and CDR2 FQGTGA. These data originate in a study of T-cell memory formation after mild COVID-19. The study, taken as a whole, reports: Detection of some responders pre-infection suggested pre-existing cross-reactive memory T cells participated. Nothing showed for sure that second-wave clones peaking on day 37 were SARS-CoV-2 specific.

TCRdb called the 5' RACE reads again in MiXCR, with one record for every CDR3 protein. The sample lists about 180,000 distinct CDR3 sequences; more than 15% were seen once. The clonotype was recovered from an adult woman who had mild COVID-19 (a few samples of this study predate the infection). Cell type and time point are not known. The specimen was PBMCs or a T cell subset sorted from them (not recorded which). The rearrangement joins TRBV7-3 to TRBJ2-6; D gene ambiguous. CDR3 sequence reads: CASSLIGPPGNSGANVLTF. Here the CDR3 DNA reads TGTGCCAGCAGCTTAATAGGTCCCCCAGGCAACTCTGGGGCCAACGTCCTGACTTTC.